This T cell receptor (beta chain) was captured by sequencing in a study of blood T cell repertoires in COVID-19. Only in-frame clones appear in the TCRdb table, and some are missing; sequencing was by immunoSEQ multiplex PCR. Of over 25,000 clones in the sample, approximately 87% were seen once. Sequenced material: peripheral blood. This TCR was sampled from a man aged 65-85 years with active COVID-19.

The CDR3 region has the DNA TGTGCCAGCAGTGAGAGCCTAGCGGGTGGAGATACGCAGTATTTT. Translating it yields CASSESLAGGDTQYF. The chain employs TRBV2 and TRBJ2-3; 8 bases map to TRBD2. CDR1 is SNHLY, CDR2 FYNNEI, per germline. V shed 3 bases, J shed 5 bases, and the junction held 7 bases outside the gene matches. CDR3 length equals 15 residues.